This T cell receptor (beta chain) originates from a study of blood T cell repertoires in COVID-19. Whole-study context: Nucleic acid was either cDNA or gDNA, and it came from T cells, B-cell-depleted T cells, or PBMCs.

Profiling relied on immunoSEQ multiplex PCR, and the TCRdb table lists in-frame clones only, not all of them. The table shows roughly 250,000 clones, with about 68% occurring only once. This CDR3 region has 14 residues. Germline-derived CDR1 and CDR2 are SEHNR and FQNEAQ (reference sequence). V was pared by 4 bases and J by 3 bases, with 4 bases of the junction left unmatched. V and J are TRBV7-9 and TRBJ2-7; TRBD1 aligns across 9 bases. The clonotype comes from a woman older than 75 with acute or convalescent COVID-19. The sequenced material came from peripheral blood. CDR3 region: CASSSRTGDYEQYF. CDR3 bases: TGTGCCAGCAGCTCGCGGACAGGGGACTACGAGCAGTACTTC.